Below, one T cell receptor beta chain is given with its context. These data come from a study of blood T cell repertoires in COVID-19. The assay was immunoSEQ multiplex PCR, and TCRdb's table has in-frame clones only and misses some. The top ten clones hold approximately 2% of a sample with 250,000 to 300,000 clones, 89% of them seen once. The study recruited people aged about 18 to 90 years across 24 US areas. The CDR3 has 18 residues. The rearrangement joins TRBV21-1 to TRBJ1-1; the D call in the table, TRBD1, was not verified against the DNA. TRBV21-1 is marked as a pseudogene. Source material: PBMCs or T cells enriched from blood (not recorded which). The TCR was taken from a woman between 55 and 75 years old who had recovered from COVID-19. The CDR3 is CASSKADDREEGITEAFF. CDR3 coding DNA: TGTGCCAGCAGCAAAGCGGACGACAGGGAGGAGGGGATCACTGAAGCTTTCTTT.